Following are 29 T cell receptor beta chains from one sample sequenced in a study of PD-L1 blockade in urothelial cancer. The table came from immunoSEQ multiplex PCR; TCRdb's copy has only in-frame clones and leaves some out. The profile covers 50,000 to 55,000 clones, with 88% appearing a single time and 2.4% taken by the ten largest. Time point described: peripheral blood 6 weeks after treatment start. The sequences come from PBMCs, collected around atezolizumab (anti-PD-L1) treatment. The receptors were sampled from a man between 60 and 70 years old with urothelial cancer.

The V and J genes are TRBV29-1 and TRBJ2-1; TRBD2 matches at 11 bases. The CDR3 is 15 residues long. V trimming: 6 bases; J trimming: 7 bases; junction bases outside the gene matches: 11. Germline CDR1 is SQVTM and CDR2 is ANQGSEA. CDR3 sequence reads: CSVALKASGRNEQFF. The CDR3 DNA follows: TGCAGCGTCGCGCTAAAGGCTAGCGGGAGGAATGAGCAGTTCTTC.

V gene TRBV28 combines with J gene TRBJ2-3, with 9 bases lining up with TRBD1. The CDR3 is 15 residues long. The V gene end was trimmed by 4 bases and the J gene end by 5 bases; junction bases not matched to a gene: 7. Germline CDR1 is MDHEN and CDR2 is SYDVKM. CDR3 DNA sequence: TGTGCCAGCAGTTCCTCGGGACAGGGTTTAGATACGCAGTATTTT. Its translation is CASSSSGQGLDTQYF.

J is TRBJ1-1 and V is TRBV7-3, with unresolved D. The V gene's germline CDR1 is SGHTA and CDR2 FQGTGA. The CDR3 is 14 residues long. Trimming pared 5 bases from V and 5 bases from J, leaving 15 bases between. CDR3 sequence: CASSRTIGVTEAFF. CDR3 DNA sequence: TGTGCCAGCAGCCGAACAATTGGAGTTACTGAAGCTTTCTTT.

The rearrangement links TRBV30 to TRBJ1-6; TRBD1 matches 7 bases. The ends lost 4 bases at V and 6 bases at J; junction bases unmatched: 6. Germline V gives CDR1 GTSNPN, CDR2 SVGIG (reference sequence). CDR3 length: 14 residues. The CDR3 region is CAWKLTGANSPLHF. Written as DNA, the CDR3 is TGTGCCTGGAAACTTACAGGGGCTAATTCACCCCTCCACTTT.

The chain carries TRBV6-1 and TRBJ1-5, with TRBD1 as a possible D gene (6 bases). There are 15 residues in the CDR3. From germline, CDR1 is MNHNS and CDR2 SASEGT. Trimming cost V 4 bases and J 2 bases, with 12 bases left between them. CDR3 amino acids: CASSVQGFGNQPQHF. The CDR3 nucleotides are TGTGCCAGCAGTGTACAGGGATTCGGCAATCAGCCCCAGCATTTT.

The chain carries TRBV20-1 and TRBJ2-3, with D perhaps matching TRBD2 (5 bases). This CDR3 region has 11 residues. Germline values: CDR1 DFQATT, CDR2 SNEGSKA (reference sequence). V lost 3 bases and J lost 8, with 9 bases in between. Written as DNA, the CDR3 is TGCAGTGCTAGCTCGGGAATTACGCAGTATTTT. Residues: CSASSGITQYF.

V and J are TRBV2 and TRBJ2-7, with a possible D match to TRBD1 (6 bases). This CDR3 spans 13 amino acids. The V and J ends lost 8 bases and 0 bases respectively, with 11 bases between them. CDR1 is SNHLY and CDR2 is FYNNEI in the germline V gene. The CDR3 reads CASRDTSSYEQYF. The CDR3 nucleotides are TGTGCCAGCCGGGACACCTCCTCCTACGAGCAGTACTTC.

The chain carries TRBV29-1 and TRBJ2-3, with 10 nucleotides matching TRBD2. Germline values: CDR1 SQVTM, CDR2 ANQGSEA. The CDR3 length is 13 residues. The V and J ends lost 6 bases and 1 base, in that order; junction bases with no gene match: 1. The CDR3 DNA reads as TGCAGCGTAGGACTAGCGGGCACAGATACGCAGTATTTT. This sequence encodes CSVGLAGTDTQYF.

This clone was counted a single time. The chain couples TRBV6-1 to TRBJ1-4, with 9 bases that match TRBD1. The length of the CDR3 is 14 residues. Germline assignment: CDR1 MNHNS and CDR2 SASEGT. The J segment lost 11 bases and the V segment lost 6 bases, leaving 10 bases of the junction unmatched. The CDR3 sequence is CASREDRGIWKLFF. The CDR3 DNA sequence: TGTGCCAGCAGGGAGGACAGGGGTATATGGAAACTGTTTTTT.

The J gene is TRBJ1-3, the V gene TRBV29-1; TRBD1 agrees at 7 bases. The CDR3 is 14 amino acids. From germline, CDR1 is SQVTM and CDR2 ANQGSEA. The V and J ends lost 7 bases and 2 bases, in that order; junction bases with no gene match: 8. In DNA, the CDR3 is TGCAGCGACCGACAAGGGGGCACTGGAAACACCATATATTTT. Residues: CSDRQGGTGNTIYF.

Here the CDR3 reads CASSVSGTITDTQYF. The DNA of the CDR3 is TGTGCCAGCAGTGTATCCGGGACTATCACAGATACGCAGTATTTT. The V and J genes are TRBV6-4 and TRBJ2-3; TRBD2 aligns across 7 bases. Germline assignment: CDR1 MRHNA and CDR2 SNTAGT. V lost 4 bases, J lost 2 bases, and 6 bases stayed unmatched. The CDR3 totals 15 residues.

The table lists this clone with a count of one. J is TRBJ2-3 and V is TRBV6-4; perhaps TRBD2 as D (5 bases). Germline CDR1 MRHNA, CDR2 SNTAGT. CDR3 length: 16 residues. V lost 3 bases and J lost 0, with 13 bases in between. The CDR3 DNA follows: TGTGCCAGCAGTGATAATACTAGGGCCAGCACAGATACGCAGTATTTT. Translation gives CASSDNTRASTDTQYF.

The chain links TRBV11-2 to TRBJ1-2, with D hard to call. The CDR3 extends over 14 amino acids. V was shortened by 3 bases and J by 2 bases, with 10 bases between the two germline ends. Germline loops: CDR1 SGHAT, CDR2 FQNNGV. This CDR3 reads CASSFGGTNYGYTF. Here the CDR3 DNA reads TGTGCCAGCAGCTTCGGCGGTACAAACTATGGCTACACCTTC.

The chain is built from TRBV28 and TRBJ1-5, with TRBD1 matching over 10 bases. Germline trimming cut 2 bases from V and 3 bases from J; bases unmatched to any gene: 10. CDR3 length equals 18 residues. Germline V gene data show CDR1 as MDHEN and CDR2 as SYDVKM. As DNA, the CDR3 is TGTGCCAGCAGTTTAATCGGGACAGGGGTTGGAAACAATCAGCCCCAGCATTTT. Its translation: CASSLIGTGVGNNQPQHF.

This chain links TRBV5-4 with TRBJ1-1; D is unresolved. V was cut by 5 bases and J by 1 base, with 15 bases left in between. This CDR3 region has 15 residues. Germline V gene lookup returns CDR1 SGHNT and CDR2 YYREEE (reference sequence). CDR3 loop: CASSLWAAGNTEAFF. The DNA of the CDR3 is TGTGCCAGCAGTCTCTGGGCGGCGGGGAACACTGAAGCTTTCTTT.

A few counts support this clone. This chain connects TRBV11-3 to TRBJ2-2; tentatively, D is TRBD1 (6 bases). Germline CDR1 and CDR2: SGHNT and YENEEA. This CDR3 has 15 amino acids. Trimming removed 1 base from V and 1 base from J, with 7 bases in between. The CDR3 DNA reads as TGTGCCAGCAGCTTAGGGGGACAGAACACCGGGGAGCTGTTTTTT. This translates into CASSLGGQNTGELFF.

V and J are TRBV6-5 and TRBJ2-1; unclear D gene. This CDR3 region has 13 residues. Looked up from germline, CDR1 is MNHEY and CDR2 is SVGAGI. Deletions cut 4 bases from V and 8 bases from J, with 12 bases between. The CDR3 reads CASSWRQIDEQFF. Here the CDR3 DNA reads TGTGCCAGCAGTTGGCGGCAGATCGATGAGCAGTTCTTC.

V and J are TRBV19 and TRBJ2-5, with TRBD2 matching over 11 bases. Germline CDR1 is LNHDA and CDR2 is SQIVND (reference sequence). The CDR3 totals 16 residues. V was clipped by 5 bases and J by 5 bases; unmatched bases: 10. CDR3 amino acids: CASSLTSGAGLETQYF. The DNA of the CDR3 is TGTGCCAGTAGTCTGACTAGCGGGGCGGGTTTGGAGACCCAGTACTTC. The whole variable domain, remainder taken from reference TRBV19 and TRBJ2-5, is DGGITQSPKYLFRKEGQNVTLSCEQNLNHDAMYWYRQDPGQGLRLIYYSQIVNDFQKGDIAEGYSVSREKKESFPLTVTSAQKNPTAFYLCASSLTSGAGLETQYFGPGTRLLVL.

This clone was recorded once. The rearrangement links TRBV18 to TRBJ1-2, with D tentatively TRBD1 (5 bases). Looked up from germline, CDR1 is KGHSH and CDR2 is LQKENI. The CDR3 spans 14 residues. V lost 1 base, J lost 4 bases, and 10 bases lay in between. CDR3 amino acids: CASSPLGGGYGYTF. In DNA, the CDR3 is TGTGCCAGCTCACCACTCGGGGGAGGCTATGGCTACACCTTC.

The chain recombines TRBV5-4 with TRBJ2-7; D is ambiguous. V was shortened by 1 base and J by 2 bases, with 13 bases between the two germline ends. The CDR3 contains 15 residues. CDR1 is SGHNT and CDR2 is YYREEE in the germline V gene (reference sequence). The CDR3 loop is CASSLLPEPTYEQYF. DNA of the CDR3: TGTGCCAGCAGCTTGTTACCAGAACCGACCTACGAGCAGTACTTC.

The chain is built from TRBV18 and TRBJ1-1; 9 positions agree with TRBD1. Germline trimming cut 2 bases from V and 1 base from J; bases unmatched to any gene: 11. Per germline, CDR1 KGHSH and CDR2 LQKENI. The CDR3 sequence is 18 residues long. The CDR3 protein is CASSPSEQGAVGNTEAFF. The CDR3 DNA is TGTGCCAGCTCACCATCGGAACAGGGGGCAGTGGGGAACACTGAAGCTTTCTTT. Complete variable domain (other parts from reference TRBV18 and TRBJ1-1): NAGVMQNPRHLVRRRGQEARLRCSPMKGHSHVYWYRQLPEEGLKFMVYLQKENIIDESGMPKERFSAEFPKEGPSILRIQQVVRGDSAAYFCASSPSEQGAVGNTEAFFGQGTRLTVV.

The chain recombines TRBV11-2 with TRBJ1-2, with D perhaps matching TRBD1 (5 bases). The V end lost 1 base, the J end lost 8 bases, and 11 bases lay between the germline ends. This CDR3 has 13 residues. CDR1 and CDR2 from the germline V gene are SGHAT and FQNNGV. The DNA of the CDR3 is TGTGCCAGCAGCTTAGGGGGCGTAGGGGGCTACACCTTC. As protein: CASSLGGVGGYTF.

The CDR3 sequence is CASRRTAAYNEQFF. CDR3 in DNA: TGTGCCAGCAGAAGGACAGCAGCCTACAATGAGCAGTTCTTC. This chain links TRBV9 with TRBJ2-1, with D perhaps matching TRBD1 (6 bases). With 5 bases removed from V and 2 bases from J, the gap between germline ends came to 11 bases. The germline gives CDR1 SGDLS, CDR2 YYNGEE. The CDR3 has 14 amino acids. Variable domain in full (rest from reference TRBV9 and TRBJ2-1): DSGVTQTPKHLITATGQRVTLRCSPRSGDLSVYWYQQSLDQGLQFLIQYYNGEERAKGNILERFSAQQFPDLHSELNLSSLELGDSALYFCASRRTAAYNEQFFGPGTRLTVL.

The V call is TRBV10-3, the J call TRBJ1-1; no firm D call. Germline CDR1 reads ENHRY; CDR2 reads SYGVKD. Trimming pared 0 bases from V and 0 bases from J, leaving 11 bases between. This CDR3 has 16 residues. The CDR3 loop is CAISESTRNMNTEAFF. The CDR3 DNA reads TGTGCCATCAGTGAGTCGACAAGGAATATGAACACTGAAGCTTTCTTT.

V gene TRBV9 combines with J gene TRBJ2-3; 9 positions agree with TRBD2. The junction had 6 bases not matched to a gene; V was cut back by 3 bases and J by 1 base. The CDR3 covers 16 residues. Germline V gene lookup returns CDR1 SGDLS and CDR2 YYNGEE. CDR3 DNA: TGTGCCAGCAGCGCCCGGACTAGCGCGGGCACAGATACGCAGTATTTT. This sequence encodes CASSARTSAGTDTQYF.

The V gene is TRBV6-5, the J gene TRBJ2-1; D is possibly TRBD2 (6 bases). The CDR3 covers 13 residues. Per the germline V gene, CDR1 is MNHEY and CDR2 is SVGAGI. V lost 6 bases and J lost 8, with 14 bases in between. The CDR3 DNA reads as TGTGCCAGCAGCAGGAGGGCCTTAGATGAGCAGTTCTTC. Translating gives CASSRRALDEQFF.

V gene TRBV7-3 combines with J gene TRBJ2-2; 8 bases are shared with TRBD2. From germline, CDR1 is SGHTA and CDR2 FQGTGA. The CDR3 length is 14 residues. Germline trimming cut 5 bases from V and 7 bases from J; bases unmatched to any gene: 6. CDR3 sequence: CASSRGGQGGELFF. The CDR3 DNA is TGTGCCAGCAGCCGGGGGGGTCAGGGCGGGGAGCTGTTTTTT.

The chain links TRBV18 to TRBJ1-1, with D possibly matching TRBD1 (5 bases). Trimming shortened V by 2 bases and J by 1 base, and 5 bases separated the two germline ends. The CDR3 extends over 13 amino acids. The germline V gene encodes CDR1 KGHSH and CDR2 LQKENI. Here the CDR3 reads CASSPGANTEAFF. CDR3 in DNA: TGTGCCAGCTCACCAGGGGCGAACACTGAAGCTTTCTTT. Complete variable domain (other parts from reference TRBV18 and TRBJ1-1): NAGVMQNPRHLVRRRGQEARLRCSPMKGHSHVYWYRQLPEEGLKFMVYLQKENIIDESGMPKERFSAEFPKEGPSILRIQQVVRGDSAAYFCASSPGANTEAFFGQGTRLTVV.

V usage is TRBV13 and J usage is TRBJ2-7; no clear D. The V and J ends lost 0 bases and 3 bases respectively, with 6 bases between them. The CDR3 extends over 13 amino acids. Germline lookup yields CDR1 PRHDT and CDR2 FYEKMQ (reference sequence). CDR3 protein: CASSLGYSYEQYF. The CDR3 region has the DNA TGTGCCAGCAGCTTAGGTTACAGCTACGAGCAGTACTTC.